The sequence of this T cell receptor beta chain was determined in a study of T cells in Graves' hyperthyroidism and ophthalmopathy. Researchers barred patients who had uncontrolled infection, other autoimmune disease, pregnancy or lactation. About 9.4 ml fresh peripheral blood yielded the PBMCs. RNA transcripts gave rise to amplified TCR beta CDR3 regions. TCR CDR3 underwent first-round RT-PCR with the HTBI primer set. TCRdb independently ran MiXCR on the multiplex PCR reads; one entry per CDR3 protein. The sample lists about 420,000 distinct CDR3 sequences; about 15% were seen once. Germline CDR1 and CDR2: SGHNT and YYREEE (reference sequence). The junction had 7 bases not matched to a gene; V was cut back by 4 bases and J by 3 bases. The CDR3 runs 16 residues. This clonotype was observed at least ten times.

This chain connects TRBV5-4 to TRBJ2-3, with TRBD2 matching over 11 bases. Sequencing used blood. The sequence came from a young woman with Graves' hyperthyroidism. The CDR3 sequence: CASSRGLAAGTDTQYF. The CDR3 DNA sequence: TGTGCCAGCAGCAGGGGACTAGCGGCTGGGACAGATACGCAGTATTTT.